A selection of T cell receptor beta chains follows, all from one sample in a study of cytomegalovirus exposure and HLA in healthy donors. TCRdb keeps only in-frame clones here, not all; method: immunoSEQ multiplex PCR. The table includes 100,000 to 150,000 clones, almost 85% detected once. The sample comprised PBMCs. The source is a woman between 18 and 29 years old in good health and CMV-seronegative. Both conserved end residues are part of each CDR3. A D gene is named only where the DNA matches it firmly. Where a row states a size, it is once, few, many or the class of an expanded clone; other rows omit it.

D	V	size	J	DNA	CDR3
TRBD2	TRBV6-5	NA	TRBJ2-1	TGTGCCAGCAGACTAGCGGGAGGGTCGCACAATGAGCAGTTCTTC	CASRLAGGSHNEQFF
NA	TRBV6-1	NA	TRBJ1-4	TGTGCCAGCACGCGATGGGAGGGACGGGAAAAACTGTTTTTT	CASTRWEGREKLFF
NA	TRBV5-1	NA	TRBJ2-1	TGCGCCAGCAGCTTGGTAACGCGGGCCCCGAGCTCCTACAATGAGCAGTTCTTC	CASSLVTRAPSSYNEQFF
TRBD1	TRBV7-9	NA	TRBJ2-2	TGTGCCAGCAGCACATACCACCGGGACAGTGGCACCGGGGAGCTGTTTTTT	CASSTYHRDSGTGELFF
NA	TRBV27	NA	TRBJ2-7	TGTGCCAGCAATGGTCTAAGCTCCTACGAGCAGTACTTC	CASNGLSSYEQYF
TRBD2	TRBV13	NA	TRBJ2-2	TGTGCCAGCAGCCGACGCCCAGGGACTAGCGGGAGAATAGGGGAGCTGTTTTTT	CASSRRPGTSGRIGELFF
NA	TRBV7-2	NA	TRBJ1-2	TGTGCCAGCAGCCTCCTTAACTATGGCTACACCTTC	CASSLLNYGYTF
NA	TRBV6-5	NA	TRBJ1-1	TGTGCCAGCAGATCCCCGTGGGGGGGAACTGAAGCTTTCTTT	CASRSPWGGTEAFF
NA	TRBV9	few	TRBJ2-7	TGTGCCAGCAGCGCACGGGATGGCAAGACCTACGAGCAGTACTTC	CASSARDGKTYEQYF
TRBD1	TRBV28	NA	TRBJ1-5	TGTGCCAGCAGTTCACCCTTTGGGGACAGGGGACAGCCCCAGCATTTT	CASSSPFGDRGQPQHF
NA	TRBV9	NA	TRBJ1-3	TGTGCCAGCAGCGTAGCTACGGGGAAGAGCTCTGGAAACACCATATATTTT	CASSVATGKSSGNTIYF
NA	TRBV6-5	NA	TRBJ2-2	TGTGCCAGCAGTTACAGGAGCGGGTACACCGGGGAGCTGTTTTTT	CASSYRSGYTGELFF
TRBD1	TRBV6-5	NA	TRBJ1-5	TGTGCCAGCAGCCCCGACAGGGCCCCCCATCAGCCCCAGCATTTT	CASSPDRAPHQPQHF
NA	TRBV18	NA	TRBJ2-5	TGTGCCAGCTCACCAGGGCTGCAAGAAGAGACCCAGTACTTC	CASSPGLQEETQYF
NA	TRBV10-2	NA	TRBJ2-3	TGCGCCAGCAGGGAGGCGGGCCCAGATACGCAGTATTTT	CASREAGPDTQYF
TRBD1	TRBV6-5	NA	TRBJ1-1	TGTGCCAGCAGCTCGGACAGGGGCGGACCTGAAGCTTTCTTT	CASSSDRGGPEAFF
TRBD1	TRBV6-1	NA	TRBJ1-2	TGTGCCAGCAGACTGGACAGGGGGGGGTATGGCTACACCTTC	CASRLDRGGYGYTF
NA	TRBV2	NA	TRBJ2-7	TGTGCCAGCAGTGAAGGTGGGCGGGTCTACGAGCAGTACTTC	CASSEGGRVYEQYF
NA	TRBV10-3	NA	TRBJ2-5	TGTGCCATCAGTGAAAGGCTAGCTGAGACCCAGTACTTC	CAISERLAETQYF
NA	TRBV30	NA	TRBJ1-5	TGTGCCTGGGCCCGAGGGGGAAATCAGCCCCAGCATTTT	CAWARGGNQPQHF
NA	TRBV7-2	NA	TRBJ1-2	TGTGCCAGCAGCCCCGTGGGGGCAAATGGCTACACCTTC	CASSPVGANGYTF
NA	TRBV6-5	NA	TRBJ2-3	TGTGCCAGCAGCCTGGGCTGGGGCACAGATACGCAGTATTTT	CASSLGWGTDTQYF
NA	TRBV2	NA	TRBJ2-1	TGTGCCAGATCTAAAGGAAGGGGTTCCTACAATGAGCAGTTCTTC	CARSKGRGSYNEQFF
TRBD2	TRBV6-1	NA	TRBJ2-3	TGTGCCAGCAGTGAAGCGCCCGGCGGGGGGGCCACAGATACGCAGTATTTT	CASSEAPGGGATDTQYF
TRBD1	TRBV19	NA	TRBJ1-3	TGTGCCAGTAGTATAGGCACAGGGGTGGGAAACACCATATATTTT	CASSIGTGVGNTIYF
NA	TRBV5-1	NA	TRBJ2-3	TGCGCCAGCAGTCCAGGGGGGTTGGGCACAGATACGCAGTATTTT	CASSPGGLGTDTQYF
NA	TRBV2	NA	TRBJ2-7	TGTGCCAGCAGTGGGCAGACCTACGAGCAGTACTTC	CASSGQTYEQYF
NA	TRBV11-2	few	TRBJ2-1	TGTGCCAGCAGCTTAGTCGGGAGTAGGAACAATGAGCAGTTCTTC	CASSLVGSRNNEQFF
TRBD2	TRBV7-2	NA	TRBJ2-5	TGTGCCAGCAGCTTACACCCTGGCGGGCGGGGGGGCCAAGAGACCCAGTACTTC	CASSLHPGGRGGQETQYF
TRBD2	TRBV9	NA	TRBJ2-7	TGTGCCAGCAGCGTACATAGCGGGAGTTCCTACGAGCAGTACTTC	CASSVHSGSSYEQYF
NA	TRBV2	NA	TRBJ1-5	TGTGCCAGCAGTGAAAGACAGTCTAGCAATCAGCCCCAGCATTTT	CASSERQSSNQPQHF
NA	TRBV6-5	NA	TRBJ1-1	TGTGCCAGCAGTTACGGTTCAGTCCACACTGAAGCTTTCTTT	CASSYGSVHTEAFF
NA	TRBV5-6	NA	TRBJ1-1	TGTGCCAGCGTATTGCAATCGGGGAACACTGAAGCTTTCTTT	CASVLQSGNTEAFF
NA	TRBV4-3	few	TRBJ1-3	TGCGCCAGCAGCCAAGATTATGGACAGACAGGAAACACCATATATTTT	CASSQDYGQTGNTIYF
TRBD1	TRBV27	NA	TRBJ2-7	TGTGCCAGCGCGCAGGGGGCCGGCGAGCAGTACTTC	CASAQGAGEQYF
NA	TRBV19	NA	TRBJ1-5	TGTGCCAGTTCGGTCCTCTATAGCAATCAGCCCCAGCATTTT	CASSVLYSNQPQHF
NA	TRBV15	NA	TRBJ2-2	TGTGCCACCAGCAGCCGGGAGTACGGGGAGCTGTTTTTT	CATSSREYGELFF
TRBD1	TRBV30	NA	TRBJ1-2	TGTGCCTGGAGTAAACCCGGACAGGGGGGCCCCTATGGCTACACCTTC	CAWSKPGQGGPYGYTF
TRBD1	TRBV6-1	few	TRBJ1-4	TGTGCCAGCAGGCAGGGACAGGGAGTTGAAAAACTGTTTTTT	CASRQGQGVEKLFF
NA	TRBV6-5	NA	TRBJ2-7	TGTGCCAGCAGCATCCAGCGGGCCGACTACGAGCAGTACTTC	CASSIQRADYEQYF
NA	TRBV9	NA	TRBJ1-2	TGTGCCAGCAGCGTAGCACGCACAGCTACTAACTATGGCTACACCTTC	CASSVARTATNYGYTF
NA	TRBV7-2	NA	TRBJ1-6	TGTGCCAGCAGCTTAAATGGGCCCTATTCACCCCTCCACTTT	CASSLNGPYSPLHF
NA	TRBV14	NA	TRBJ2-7	TGTGCCAGCAGCCAAGGGCCCCCCTACGAGCAGTACTTC	CASSQGPPYEQYF
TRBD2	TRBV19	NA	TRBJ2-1	TGTGCCAGTAGTATAGCTAGCGGAGACTCCTACAATGAGCAGTTCTTC	CASSIASGDSYNEQFF
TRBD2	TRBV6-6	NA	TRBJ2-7	TGTGCCAGCAGTTACCCACGGTCTGGGGGGGGCGAGCAGTACTTC	CASSYPRSGGGEQYF
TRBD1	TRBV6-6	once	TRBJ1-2	TGTGCCAGCAGCGCGGACAGGGGGTCCTATGGCTACACCTTC	CASSADRGSYGYTF
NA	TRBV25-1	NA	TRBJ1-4	TGTGCCAGCGGATTTTTGGGAGGGTTTAATGAAAAACTGTTTTTT	CASGFLGGFNEKLFF
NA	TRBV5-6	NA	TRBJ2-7	TGTGCCAGCAGCCCTTTCGGCTCCTACGAGCAGTACTTC	CASSPFGSYEQYF
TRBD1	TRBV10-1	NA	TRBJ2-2	TGCGCCAGCAGGGGGGACAGGTACACCGGGGAGCTGTTTTTT	CASRGDRYTGELFF
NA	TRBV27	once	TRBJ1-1	TGTGCCAGCAGACAGGGCCCTGAAGCTTTCTTT	CASRQGPEAFF
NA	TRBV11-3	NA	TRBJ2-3	TGTGCCAGCAGCTCGGGACTTCGCACAGATACGCAGTATTTT	CASSSGLRTDTQYF
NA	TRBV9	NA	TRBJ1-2	TGTGCCAGCAGCGTAGATGGCGGGGGGGCCTATGGCTACACCTTC	CASSVDGGGAYGYTF
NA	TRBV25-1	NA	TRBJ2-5	TGTGCCAGCAGTCAGCAAGAGACCCAGTACTTC	CASSQQETQYF
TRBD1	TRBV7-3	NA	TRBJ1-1	TGTGCCAGCAGCCCAGGACAGGGAAGAACTGAAGCTTTCTTT	CASSPGQGRTEAFF
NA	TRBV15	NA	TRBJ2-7	TGTGCCACCAGCAGAGTTATAGCGTCAGAGCAGTACTTC	CATSRVIASEQYF
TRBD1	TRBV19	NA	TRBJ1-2	TGTGCCAGTAGTATAGGGACAGGGGACTATGGCTACACCTTC	CASSIGTGDYGYTF
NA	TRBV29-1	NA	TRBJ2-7	TGCAGCGTCAGGGACTACGAGCAGTACTTC	CSVRDYEQYF
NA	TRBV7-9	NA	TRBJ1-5	TGTTCCGGTAGCAGGGATTCTCAGCCCCAGCATTTT	CSGSRDSQPQHF
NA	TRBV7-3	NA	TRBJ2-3	TGTGCCAGCAGCTTAACCCCCAGCGGGTATACGCAGTATTTT	CASSLTPSGYTQYF